One and the same sample provided the 2 T cell receptor beta chains below, sequenced in a study of T cells in Graves' hyperthyroidism and ophthalmopathy. Using RNA transcripts as the source, TCR beta CDR3 regions were amplified. The HTBI primer set served for first-round RT-PCR of the TCR CDR3. TCRdb reanalysed the multiplex PCR reads using MiXCR and keeps one entry per CDR3 protein. Of around 610,000 distinct CDR3 sequences listed, approximately 14% were seen once; the top ten hold around 4.5%. Sequencing was performed on blood. The receptors here all came from a woman aged 40 to 50 with Graves' ophthalmopathy.

The rearrangement uses TRBV7-2 and TRBJ1-1; no firm D call. The germline gives CDR1 SGHTA, CDR2 FQGNSA. Deletions cut 1 base from V and 0 bases from J, with 9 bases between. The length of the CDR3 is 15 residues. The chain's CDR3 is CASSLGSWVNTEAFF. DNA of the CDR3: TGTGCCAGCAGCTTAGGCAGTTGGGTGAACACTGAAGCTTTCTTT. Combining the CDR3 with reference TRBV7-2 and TRBJ1-1 gives the whole variable domain GAGVSQSPSNKVTEKGKDVELRCDPISGHTALYWYRQSLGQGLEFLIYFQGNSAPDKSGLPSDRFSAERTGGSVSTLTIQRTQQEDSAVYLCASSLGSWVNTEAFFGQGTRLTVV.

This clonotype has more than one count but fewer than ten. The J gene is TRBJ2-3, the V gene TRBV6-2 or TRBV6-3; the D call may be TRBD1 or TRBD2 (5 bases each). The CDR3 covers 17 residues. Trimming shortened V by 2 bases and J by 2 bases, and 17 bases separated the two germline ends. CDR1 is MNHEY and CDR2 is SVGEGT in the germline V gene. CDR3 protein: CASSYGAGTDITDTQYF. CDR3 bases: TGTGCCAGCAGTTACGGAGCCGGGACGGATATCACAGATACGCAGTATTTT.